This T cell receptor (beta chain) emerged from a study of blood T cell repertoires in COVID-19. Overall study context: The United States, Italy and Spain provided the acute and convalescent COVID-19 samples.

Germline CDR1 reads SGHRS; CDR2 reads YFSETQ. This CDR3 is built from 16 residues. Trimming removed 2 bases at V and 7 bases at J, with 16 bases between. Within 2 weeks before study entry, exposed participants met a COVID-19 case. Original processing notes: Estimation of nucleated cell counts relied on the amplification of reference gene primers. The protocol was immunoSEQ multiplex PCR, while the TCRdb copy is restricted to in-frame clones and leaves out a portion. From that table come the V and J calls and clone size; the DNA was used to work out D and trimming. The repertoire includes about 270,000 clones, 85% to 95% of them detected once, and 2.5% to 3% sits in the top ten.

What was sequenced was PBMCs or T cells enriched from blood (not recorded which). The chain has TRBV5-1 and TRBJ1-6; D may be TRBD1 (6 bases). The clonotype was recovered from a man aged 35-49 years who had been exposed to COVID-19. The CDR3 nucleotides read TGCGCCAGCAGCTTTTGGGCAGCCAGGGGAAATTCACCCCTCCACTTT. Translated: CASSFWAARGNSPLHF.